Below are 10 T cell receptor beta chains sequenced from a single sample in a study of blood T cell repertoires in COVID-19 (dated by TCRdb to 2019 to 2021). The protocol used for the library was the immunoSEQ multiplex PCR assay. TCRdb provides this immuneACCESS table in a form limited to in-frame rearrangements. Some clones are lacking; in checked studies, under half of them reflect an unresolved V gene, and why the rest are absent is not known. The sample data list roughly 45,000 clones, and 70% to 90% of these were observed just once. The ten largest clones represent roughly an eighth of the sample. The material sequenced was peripheral blood. These receptors all come from a human donor in a cohort sampled during active COVID-19.

This clone was recorded only once. V usage is TRBV7-6 and J usage is TRBJ1-1; 9 bases are shared with TRBD1. In germline, CDR1 is SGHVS, CDR2 FNYEAQ. After removal of 1 base from V and 9 bases from J, the junction contained 9 bases not matched to a gene. The CDR3 is 15 residues long. CDR3 in DNA: TGTGCCAGCAGCTTAGGATCAGGGACAGGGACGAAAGCTTTCTTT. Translated, it gives CASSLGSGTGTKAFF.

The chain joins TRBV5-1 to TRBJ1-2, with D possibly TRBD1 on 5 matching bases. The germline V and J ends were trimmed by 4 bases and 8 bases, with 12 bases remaining between them. The CDR3 consists of 12 residues. Per germline, CDR1 SGHRS and CDR2 YFSETQ. CDR3 in amino acids: CASSNRSHGYTF. The CDR3 bases are TGCGCCAGCAGCAACAGGAGCCACGGCTACACCTTC. The variable domain in full, completed from reference TRBV5-1 and TRBJ1-2, reads KAGVTQTPRYLIKTRGQQVTLSCSPISGHRSVSWYQQTPGQGLQFLFEYFSETQRNKGNFPGRFSGRQFSNSRSEMNVSTLELGDSALYLCASSNRSHGYTFGSGTRLTVV.

The chain employs TRBV5-1 and TRBJ1-1; D is perhaps TRBD1 (6 bases). Germline V gene data show CDR1 as SGHRS and CDR2 as YFSETQ. This CDR3 spans 11 amino acids. V was clipped by 4 bases and J by 12 bases, with 13 bases between them. The CDR3 DNA reads TGCGCCAGCAGCCCAGGGGACGGAACTTTCTTT. Translating gives CASSPGDGTFF.

The chain recombines TRBV5-4 with TRBJ2-7; D is uncertain. The CDR3 has 14 amino acids. Germline lookup yields CDR1 SGHNT and CDR2 YYREEE (reference sequence). V lost 1 base and J 5 bases, leaving 13 bases between the germline ends. The CDR3 bases are TGTGCCAGCAGCTTGTTGGAGCAAGTGGACGAGCAGTACTTC. Its protein is CASSLLEQVDEQYF.

The chain carries TRBV7-2 and TRBJ1-6; tentative D call: TRBD1 (6 bases). The CDR3 has 15 amino acids. Germline V CDR1 and CDR2: SGHTA, FQGNSA. The V gene lost 4 bases and the J gene lost 7 bases, with 14 bases spanning the gap. The CDR3 DNA is TGTGCCAGCAGCTCCGTAGTACAGGGAAATTCACCCCTCCACTTT. Translated, it gives CASSSVVQGNSPLHF.

The chain carries TRBV9 and TRBJ1-5; 9 nucleotides align to TRBD1. The ends lost 3 bases at V and 7 bases at J; junction bases unmatched: 5. Germline values: CDR1 SGDLS, CDR2 YYNGEE. The CDR3 has 14 amino acids. This CDR3 reads CASSAGTGQQPQHF. The CDR3 DNA follows: TGTGCCAGCAGCGCAGGGACAGGGCAACAGCCCCAGCATTTT. Using reference TRBV9 and TRBJ1-5 for the parts outside the CDR3, the full variable domain is DSGVTQTPKHLITATGQRVTLRCSPRSGDLSVYWYQQSLDQGLQFLIQYYNGEERAKGNILERFSAQQFPDLHSELNLSSLELGDSALYFCASSAGTGQQPQHFGDGTRLSIL.

The rearrangement joins TRBV7-2 to TRBJ1-6, with D hard to call. Germline-derived CDR1 and CDR2 are SGHTA and FQGNSA. The CDR3 runs to 15 residues. The germline V and J ends were trimmed by 1 base and 4 bases, with 8 bases remaining between them. The CDR3 DNA reads as TGTGCCAGCAGCTTAGGTGCGGGATATAATTCACCCCTCCACTTT. Translating gives CASSLGAGYNSPLHF.

The V and J genes are TRBV7-2 and TRBJ1-5, with TRBD1 identical over 7 bases. The germline V gene encodes CDR1 SGHTA and CDR2 FQGNSA. There are 15 residues in the CDR3. V lost 4 bases and J lost 4; bases outside the gene matches: 7. The CDR3 nucleotides read TGTGCCAGCAGCTCGACAGGGACCAAGAATCAGCCCCAGCATTTT. Translated, it gives CASSSTGTKNQPQHF. The whole variable domain, remainder taken from reference TRBV7-2 and TRBJ1-5, is GAGVSQSPSNKVTEKGKDVELRCDPISGHTALYWYRQSLGQGLEFLIYFQGNSAPDKSGLPSDRFSAERTGGSVSTLTIQRTQQEDSAVYLCASSSTGTKNQPQHFGDGTRLSIL.

This clone appeared a few times. The V and J genes are TRBV28 and TRBJ1-1, with D hard to call. Trimming stripped 2 bases from V and 1 base from J, with 8 bases between. This CDR3 comprises 14 residues. Germline CDR1 reads MDHEN; CDR2 reads SYDVKM. The CDR3 nucleotides are TGTGCCAGCAGTTTACCTTGGAGGAACACTGAAGCTTTCTTT. Translation gives CASSLPWRNTEAFF.

The chain couples TRBV7-9 to TRBJ1-1; 8 positions agree with TRBD1. Trimming took 5 bases from V and 6 from J; bases not matched to a gene: 11. This CDR3 spans 15 amino acids. In germline, CDR1 is SEHNR, CDR2 FQNEAQ (reference sequence). The CDR3 DNA follows: TGTGCCAGCAGCGAGATTAGACAGGGGCGGGCTGAAGCTTTCTTT. Translating it yields CASSEIRQGRAEAFF.